These 31 T cell receptor beta chains were sequenced from one sample in a study of metastatic and nonmetastatic thyroid tumors (dated by TCRdb to 2019 to 2021). No patient had received any treatment before thyroid surgery. Library prep was done by PCR. The run used an Illumina HiSeq 4000. TCRdb reran the public reads through fastp at Q25 and MiXCR, keeping productive beta chains. The sample profile shows around 65,000 clones; 13% to 15% of them were found once. Of the sample, approximately 7% is held by the ten largest clones. Sequencing used blood. These receptors all stem from a male donor with papillary thyroid cancer or a benign thyroid nodule (not recorded which). Some clones in this sample may be carry-over from other donors' samples.

By sample fraction, this clone is medium-sized. V gene TRBV20-1 combines with J gene TRBJ2-1; D is undetermined. Germline V CDR1 and CDR2: DFQATT, SNEGSKA (reference sequence). Trimming took off 0 bases at V and 3 bases at J, with 12 bases between the two ends. The CDR3 is 15 residues long. Here the CDR3 DNA reads TGCAGTGCTAGAGATCCGAGCGTCGACTACAATGAGCAGTTCTTC. Amino acids: CSARDPSVDYNEQFF.

The CDR3 loop is CASNLGQTWDEQYF. CDR3 DNA sequence: TGTGCCAGCAACCTGGGACAGACCTGGGACGAGCAGTACTTC. V usage is TRBV11-2 and J usage is TRBJ2-7; 7 bases line up with TRBD1. The CDR3 spans 14 residues. Germline V gene lookup returns CDR1 SGHAT and CDR2 FQNNGV. With 7 bases clipped from V and 5 bases from J, the junction kept 11 bases outside the gene matches. Full variable domain (remainder filled in from reference TRBV11-2 and TRBJ2-7): EAGVAQSPRYKIIEKRQSVAFWCNPISGHATLYWYQQILGQGPKLLIQFQNNGVVDDSQLPKDRFSAERLKGVDSTLKIQPAKLEDSAVYLCASNLGQTWDEQYFGPGTRLTVT.

In this sample, this clone turned up many times. The chain uses TRBV5-6 and TRBJ2-1; tentatively, D is TRBD2 (6 bases). The CDR3 totals 15 residues. Trimming took 0 bases from V and 2 from J, leaving 9 bases between them. In germline, CDR1 is SGHDT, CDR2 YYEEEE. As DNA, the CDR3 is TGTGCCAGCAGCTTGGTGGGGACTGCCTACAATGAGCAGTTCTTC. It encodes CASSLVGTAYNEQFF.

This clone occurred many times. CDR3 nucleotides: TGCGCCAGCAGCTTGGATGGAAACACCATATATTTT. Amino acids: CASSLDGNTIYF. The chain joins TRBV5-1 to TRBJ1-3; the D is unclear. Germline V gene lookup returns CDR1 SGHRS and CDR2 YFSETQ. V was clipped by 0 bases and J by 3 bases, with 1 base between them. This CDR3 region has 12 residues.

This clone was recorded many times. The chain employs TRBV5-5 and TRBJ2-7; 8 positions agree with TRBD1. The trim removed 4 bases at V and 4 bases at J, leaving 13 bases unmatched. This CDR3 comprises 16 residues. Germline assignment: CDR1 SGHKS and CDR2 YYEKEE (reference sequence). The CDR3 protein is CASSPSLVGQGYEQYF. The CDR3 nucleotides read TGTGCCAGCAGCCCCAGCCTGGTTGGACAGGGTTACGAGCAGTACTTC.

This clone was seen ten or more times. The chain has TRBV7-9 and TRBJ1-2; D is undetermined. The CDR3 has 17 residues. Germline CDR1 is SEHNR and CDR2 is FQNEAQ (reference sequence). V was cut by 5 bases and J by 4 bases, with 23 bases left in between. The CDR3 here is CASSPTAQYAESYGYTF. CDR3 sequence (DNA): TGTGCCAGCAGCCCGACGGCCCAGTATGCGGAGAGCTATGGCTACACCTTC.

This clone was counted at least ten times. A clone one base away is much larger, so this may be a read error. The sample holds other DNA sequences that translate to the same CDR3. The chain joins TRBV25-1 to TRBJ2-2; D is uncertain. CDR1 MGHDK and CDR2 SYGVNS come from the germline V gene. Trimming left V 1 base short and J 0 bases short, with 15 bases between. The CDR3 is 18 amino acids. This chain's CDR3 is CASSESPRPNANTGELFF. Written as DNA, the CDR3 is TGTGCCAGCAGTGAATCTCCGCGGCCCAACGCGAACACCGGGGAGCTGTTTTTT.

This clone was seen repeatedly, ten times or more. V and J are TRBV11-2 and TRBJ2-1; D is uncertain. The CDR3 extends over 15 amino acids. V was pared by 5 bases and J by 0 bases, with 11 bases between. Per germline, CDR1 SGHAT and CDR2 FQNNGV. CDR3 in amino acids: CASSPPSGSYNEQFF. The CDR3 DNA follows: TGTGCCAGCAGCCCCCCGTCGGGCTCCTACAATGAGCAGTTCTTC. The full variable domain, with the rest looked up from reference TRBV11-2 and TRBJ2-1, is EAGVAQSPRYKIIEKRQSVAFWCNPISGHATLYWYQQILGQGPKLLIQFQNNGVVDDSQLPKDRFSAERLKGVDSTLKIQPAKLEDSAVYLCASSPPSGSYNEQFFGPGTRLTVL.

This clone has at least ten counts. The chain employs TRBV19 and TRBJ2-1; 8 bases match TRBD2. Germline V gene lookup returns CDR1 LNHDA and CDR2 SQIVND (reference sequence). CDR3 length: 18 residues. Trimming took 6 bases from V and 1 from J; bases not matched to a gene: 14. CDR3 sequence (DNA): TGTGCCAGTAGCCTCGGGGGGGCCGGTTGGGGATCCTACAATGAGCAGTTCTTC. Protein sequence: CASSLGGAGWGSYNEQFF. Full variable domain (missing parts from reference TRBV19 and TRBJ2-1): DGGITQSPKYLFRKEGQNVTLSCEQNLNHDAMYWYRQDPGQGLRLIYYSQIVNDFQKGDIAEGYSVSREKKESFPLTVTSAQKNPTAFYLCASSLGGAGWGSYNEQFFGPGTRLTVL.

By share, this clone counts as medium-sized. V gene TRBV6-1 combines with J gene TRBJ2-7, with D possibly TRBD1 on 6 matching bases. Per the germline V gene, CDR1 is MNHNS and CDR2 is SASEGT. Trimming left V 9 bases short and J 1 base short, with 10 bases between. There are 12 residues in the CDR3. The CDR3 nucleotides read TGTGCCAGAGGACAGTTATCCTACGAGCAGTACGTC. Protein product: CARGQLSYEQYV.

This clone appeared many times. The chain carries TRBV4-3 and TRBJ2-1; D is unresolved. The CDR3 loop spans 15 amino acids. V dropped 4 bases and J dropped 2 bases, with 12 bases sitting between them. Germline assignment: CDR1 LGHNA and CDR2 YSLEER. CDR3 coding DNA: TGCGCCAGCAGCCCCCTACCGGGCACCTACAATGAGCAGTTCTTC. It is translated as CASSPLPGTYNEQFF.

The sample holds many counts of this clone. The chain is built from TRBV5-1 and TRBJ2-6; D is uncertain. Germline V gene sequence: CDR1 SGHRS, CDR2 YFSETQ. Trimming took 6 bases from V and 1 from J, leaving 5 bases between them. This CDR3 has 13 residues. DNA of the CDR3: TGCGCCAGCACCACTTCTGGGGCCAACGTCCTGACTTTC. This sequence encodes CASTTSGANVLTF.

A few counts support this clone. The genes are TRBV27 and TRBJ2-7, with a weak D call TRBD1 (6 bases). The CDR3 totals 13 residues. Germline assignment: CDR1 MNHEY and CDR2 SMNVEV (reference sequence). V dropped 3 bases and J dropped 2 bases, with 8 bases sitting between them. The CDR3, as DNA: TGTGCCAGCAGTTTCAGGGGAGCCTACGAGCAGTACTTC. Amino acids: CASSFRGAYEQYF.

The rearrangement uses TRBV15 and TRBJ2-1; 9 bases map to TRBD2. This CDR3 comprises 16 residues. Trimming took 5 bases from V and 5 from J; bases not matched to a gene: 10. Germline V gene data show CDR1 as LNHNV and CDR2 as YYDKDF (reference sequence). Written as DNA, the CDR3 is TGTGCCACCAGCTCCCATAGCGGGGGCCCCCACAATGAGCAGTTCTTC. Its translation: CATSSHSGGPHNEQFF.

This clone was detected many times. The chain couples TRBV3-1 to TRBJ1-2; tentatively, D is TRBD1 (6 bases). Trimming left V 2 bases short and J 6 bases short, with 16 bases between. The V gene's germline CDR1 is LGHDT and CDR2 YNNKEL (reference sequence). The CDR3 is 15 amino acids. The CDR3 spells CASSQNRGKKHGYTF. CDR3 coding DNA: TGTGCCAGCAGCCAAAATAGGGGGAAAAAGCATGGCTACACCTTC.

The table lists this clone with many counts. The CDR3 bases are TGTGCCAGCAGGAGGTCGACTAGCGGGAGGACCGGGGAGCTGTTTTTT. This gives the protein CASRRSTSGRTGELFF. The J gene is TRBJ2-2, the V gene TRBV6-2 or TRBV6-3; 13 bases map to TRBD2. With V trimmed by 6 bases and J by 5 bases, 6 bases remained unmatched. The CDR3 contains 16 residues. CDR1 MNHEY and CDR2 SVGEGT come from the germline V gene.

The rearrangement uses TRBV11-2 and TRBJ2-3; 7 bases agree with TRBD2. The CDR3 is 16 amino acids. J was trimmed by 5 bases and V by 4 bases; bases with no gene match: 12. Looked up from germline, CDR1 is SGHAT and CDR2 is FQNNGV. In DNA, the CDR3 is TGTGCCAGCAGCTCTGGACTAGAGGAAGGGCAAGATACGCAGTATTTT. Translation gives CASSSGLEEGQDTQYF.

In its sample, this clone was seen many times. V is TRBV7-3 and J is TRBJ1-3; tentatively, D is TRBD1 (5 bases). The germline CDR1 and CDR2 sequences are SGHTA and FQGTGA. Between the trimmed V and J ends, which lost 5 bases and 3 bases, there was a span of 11 bases. This CDR3 has 14 residues. CDR3 coding DNA: TGTGCCAGCAGCCCGGGGGGAAGTGGAAACACCATATATTTT. Its translation is CASSPGGSGNTIYF.

This clone showed up many times. This chain links TRBV9 with TRBJ2-3; possible D gene TRBD2, 5 bases. CDR1 is SGDLS, CDR2 YYNGEE, per germline. Between the trimmed V and J ends, which lost 2 bases and 6 bases, there was a span of 10 bases. The CDR3 covers 13 residues. CDR3 sequence reads: CASSVWEMDTQYF. CDR3 nucleotide sequence: TGTGCCAGCAGCGTGTGGGAGATGGATACGCAGTATTTT.

Concerning this clone: This may stem from a read error, because a much larger clone lies one nucleotide away. The chain uses TRBV15 and TRBJ2-4, with D hard to call. Germline V gene data show CDR1 as LNHNV and CDR2 as YYDKDF (reference sequence). The CDR3 consists of 12 residues. CDR3 in amino acids: CATSRSDNIKYF. The CDR3 DNA sequence: TGTGCCACCAGTAGGTCAGATAACATTAAGTACTTC.

This clone was counted between two and nine times. A read error is possible here, since a much larger clone lies one base away. V usage is TRBV6-2 or TRBV6-3 and J usage is TRBJ2-5; 8 nucleotides match TRBD2. With 3 bases clipped from V and 5 bases from J, the junction kept 14 bases outside the gene matches. This CDR3 spans 17 amino acids. Germline loops: CDR1 MNHEY, CDR2 SVGEGT. In nucleotides, the CDR3 is TGTGCCAGCAGTTATTCTAGCGGGCTCGATTTGTGGGAGACCCAGTACTTC. It yields the protein CASSYSSGLDLWETQYF.

The chain has TRBV6-1 and TRBJ2-7; a possible D gene is TRBD2 (5 bases). In germline, CDR1 is MNHNS, CDR2 SASEGT. The CDR3 runs 13 residues. With 7 bases removed from V and 2 bases from J, the gap between germline ends came to 12 bases. The CDR3 DNA follows: TGTGCCAGCATCTCAGCGGCCCCCTACGAGCAGTACTTC. Residues: CASISAAPYEQYF.

This clone was seen repeatedly, ten times or more. The chain has TRBV29-1 and TRBJ2-1; 8 nucleotides align to TRBD1. Germline lookup yields CDR1 SQVTM and CDR2 ANQGSEA. The J segment lost 6 bases and the V segment lost 4 bases, leaving 5 bases of the junction unmatched. The CDR3 has 13 residues. The CDR3 sequence is CSVGWTGLNEQFF. CDR3 in DNA: TGCAGCGTTGGCTGGACAGGGCTCAATGAGCAGTTCTTC.

This clone came up many times. V usage is TRBV28 and J usage is TRBJ2-1; the D gene is possibly TRBD1 (6 bases). This CDR3 has 14 residues. Looked up from germline, CDR1 is MDHEN and CDR2 is SYDVKM. V was cut by 5 bases and J by 5 bases, with 13 bases left in between. The DNA for the CDR3 is TGTGCCAGCAGTCCAGAAGGACAGAACAATGAGCAGTTCTTC. Protein: CASSPEGQNNEQFF.

J is TRBJ1-2 and V is TRBV18; no clear D. The V and J ends lost 4 bases and 0 bases respectively, with 9 bases between them. Looked up from germline, CDR1 is KGHSH and CDR2 is LQKENI. The CDR3 is made up of 14 amino acids. The DNA for the CDR3 is TGTGCCAGCTCACTCGGACGTACTAACTATGGCTACACCTTC. It yields the protein CASSLGRTNYGYTF.

There are many counts of this clone. J is TRBJ2-6 and V is TRBV11-1, with 9 bases aligning to TRBD1. With V trimmed by 2 bases and J by 8 bases, 7 bases remained unmatched. CDR3 length: 16 amino acids. CDR1 is SGHAT and CDR2 is FQDESV in the germline V gene (reference sequence). This CDR3 is CASSLIGTGSPNVLTF. Here the CDR3 DNA reads TGTGCCAGCAGCTTAATCGGGACAGGGAGCCCCAACGTCCTGACTTTC.

This clone has ten or more counts. The chain is built from TRBV27 and TRBJ1-6; 7 bases agree with TRBD1. Looked up from germline, CDR1 is MNHEY and CDR2 is SMNVEV (reference sequence). V lost 3 bases to trimming and J lost 7 bases; unmatched junction nucleotides: 9. The CDR3 runs 16 residues. The DNA for the CDR3 is TGTGCCAGCAGTTTTTCCAGGGGGTTCTTCAATTCACCCCTCCACTTT. It translates to CASSFSRGFFNSPLHF.

This clone was seen only a few times. A read error may be the cause here, since a much bigger clone is one base away. The CDR3 does not end in the conserved phenylalanine or tryptophan, so this is likely a read error. The rearrangement uses TRBV19 and TRBJ1-1; TRBD1 might be the D (5 bases). CDR3 length: 16 residues. The V end was cut by 2 bases, the J end by 6 bases, with 19 bases between. Germline CDR1 LNHDA, CDR2 SQIVND (reference sequence). The DNA for the CDR3 is TGTGCCAGTAGTATACATTCGCCGTGGGCGGGGGCTGAAGCTTTCTCT. Translated: CASSIHSPWAGAEAFS.

The V call is TRBV29-1, the J call TRBJ1-4; D gene uncertain. The CDR3 is 13 residues long. V was cut by 4 bases and J by 0 bases, with 6 bases left in between. The germline gives CDR1 SQVTM, CDR2 ANQGSEA. The CDR3 spells CSVVAATNEKLFF. As DNA, the CDR3 is TGCAGCGTTGTGGCAGCAACTAATGAAAAACTGTTTTTT.

Comment on this clone: A read error may be the cause here, since a much bigger clone is one base away. The chain uses TRBV5-1 and TRBJ1-1; D is undetermined. The CDR3 spans 14 residues. CDR1 and CDR2 (germline): SGHRS, YFSETQ. The CDR3 nucleotides read TGCGCCAGCAGCTTACTGGTGGCGAACACTGAAGCTATCTTT. The encoded protein is CASSLLVANTEAIF.

This clone showed up just once. The chain carries TRBV19 and TRBJ2-3, with TRBD2 matching 9 bases. CDR3 length: 17 residues. The germline gives CDR1 LNHDA, CDR2 SQIVND (reference sequence). The J segment lost 0 bases and the V segment lost 4 bases, leaving 8 bases of the junction unmatched. CDR3 in DNA: TGTGCCAGTAGTAAACTAGCGGGCCCCCTTAGCACAGATACGCAGTATTTT. Amino acid sequence: CASSKLAGPLSTDTQYF. Full variable domain (remainder filled in from reference TRBV19 and TRBJ2-3): DGGITQSPKYLFRKEGQNVTLSCEQNLNHDAMYWYRQDPGQGLRLIYYSQIVNDFQKGDIAEGYSVSREKKESFPLTVTSAQKNPTAFYLCASSKLAGPLSTDTQYFGPGTRLTVL.